This TCR beta chain comes out of a study of lymphopenia after photon versus proton radiotherapy. Study findings and constraints: A bigger post-nadir fall in TCR diversity correlated inversely with survival time in deceased patients. Photon-treated patients lost naive T cells and TCR diversity; proton-treated stayed stable.

The method was immunoSEQ multiplex PCR; TCRdb's version includes in-frame clones alone and lacks a portion of them. This sample has 43,000 or so clones; 65% to 90% occur once, and the top ten carry 2% to 2.5%. The germline V gene encodes CDR1 SGHRS and CDR2 YFSETQ. The CDR3 is 15 amino acids. V lost 0 bases and J lost 5; bases outside the gene matches: 6. On this clone itself: Its antigen is unknown.

The chain links TRBV5-1 to TRBJ2-5, with TRBD1 matching 8 bases. The sample here was peripheral blood, taken from a patient treated with photon-based radiotherapy. The clonotype comes from a man in his forties with gastric cancer. The CDR3 DNA reads TGCGCCAGCAGCTTGGCGGCAGGGGGCGAGGAGACCCAGTACTTC. This codes for CASSLAAGGEETQYF.